The 5 T cell receptor beta chains reported below all come from one sample, sequenced in a study of blood T cell repertoires in COVID-19. Assay used: immunoSEQ multiplex PCR; TCRdb lists only in-frame clones, some missing. The sample records about 180,000 clones, around nine tenths being singletons. The sequencing input was peripheral blood. Source of these receptors: a man in his fifties with acute or convalescent COVID-19.

The chain joins TRBV7-8 to TRBJ2-3, with 7 positions matching TRBD1. The CDR3 loop spans 18 amino acids. Trimming removed 3 bases from V and 1 base from J; junction bases left unmatched: 13. The V gene's germline CDR1 is SGHVS and CDR2 FQNEAQ. The CDR3 DNA reads TGTGCCAGCAGCTTCGGCTGGGACAGCCTTCGGGGCACAGATACGCAGTATTTT. Translating gives CASSFGWDSLRGTDTQYF.

The V call is TRBV27, the J call TRBJ1-5, with D unclear. Trimming took 2 bases from V and 5 from J, leaving 7 bases between them. This CDR3 has 13 residues. From germline, CDR1 is MNHEY and CDR2 SMNVEV (reference sequence). CDR3 sequence reads: CASSLKADQPQHF. CDR3 DNA: TGTGCCAGCAGTTTAAAGGCGGATCAGCCCCAGCATTTT.

The chain joins TRBV4-1 to TRBJ1-2; TRBD1 might be the D (5 bases). V was pared by 1 base and J by 5 bases, with 14 bases between. CDR1 and CDR2 (germline): MGHRA, YSYEKL. The CDR3 consists of 15 residues. The CDR3 nucleotides read TGCGCCAGCAGCCAAGTTGTTAGGGCAGGGTATGGCTACACCTTC. Amino acid sequence: CASSQVVRAGYGYTF.

This rearrangement joins TRBV6-4 to TRBJ2-3; D unresolved. This CDR3 is 13 amino acids long. With 4 bases removed from V and 4 bases from J, the gap between germline ends came to 9 bases. The V gene's germline CDR1 is MRHNA and CDR2 SNTAGT. The CDR3 is CASSAQWADTQYF. CDR3 sequence (DNA): TGTGCCAGCAGTGCACAGTGGGCAGATACGCAGTATTTT.

The V call is TRBV27, the J call TRBJ2-2, with 16 nucleotides matching TRBD2. The ends lost 8 bases at V and 4 bases at J; junction bases unmatched: 13. CDR3 length equals 19 residues. Germline CDR1 reads MNHEY; CDR2 reads SMNVEV (reference sequence). CDR3 protein: CASGTEGLAGGPVTGELFF. The CDR3 DNA reads as TGTGCCAGCGGCACAGAGGGACTAGCGGGAGGGCCTGTCACCGGGGAGCTGTTTTTT.